Following are 20 T cell receptor beta chains from one sample sequenced in a study of graft-versus-host responses after intestinal transplantation. Assay: immunoSEQ multiplex PCR; the TCRdb copy retains only in-frame clones and omits some. Of roughly 100,000 clones listed, less than 90% are singletons. Their antigen targets remain unknown. The specimen comprised unstimulated CD4+ T cells sorted from spleen or lymph node cells, sampled before intestinal transplant. The origin of the receptors is a human donor who received an intestinal transplant.

The sample holds one count of this clone. The V and J genes are TRBV4-1 and TRBJ2-7; no reliable D call. With 1 base removed from V and 0 bases from J, the gap between germline ends came to 10 bases. CDR3 length: 15 residues. Germline CDR1 reads MGHRA; CDR2 reads YSYEKL. CDR3 amino acids: CASSQARSDSYEQYF. As DNA, the CDR3 is TGCGCCAGCAGCCAAGCGAGGTCAGACTCCTACGAGCAGTACTTC.

V is TRBV7-9 and J is TRBJ1-2; D is perhaps TRBD1 (5 bases). V gave up 5 bases and J gave up 4 bases, with 20 bases separating them. The germline gives CDR1 SEHNR, CDR2 FQNEAQ (reference sequence). This CDR3 is 16 amino acids long. The chain's CDR3 is CASSRPGTFYSYGYTF. CDR3 DNA: TGTGCCAGCAGCCGCCCGGGGACCTTCTATAGCTATGGCTACACCTTC. The full variable domain, in which reference TRBV7-9 and TRBJ1-2 provide the parts outside the CDR3, is DTGVSQNPRHKITKRGQNVTFRCDPISEHNRLYWYRQTLGQGPEFLTYFQNEAQLEKSRLLSDRFSAERPKGSFSTLEIQRTEQGDSAMYLCASSRPGTFYSYGYTFGSGTRLTVV.

The V and J genes are TRBV2 and TRBJ2-2; TRBD2 matches 8 bases. Looked up from germline, CDR1 is SNHLY and CDR2 is FYNNEI. The CDR3 is 15 amino acids. Losses at the gene ends were 0 bases for V and 8 bases for J; bases not matched to a gene: 5. The chain's CDR3 is CASSEALGLAGELFF. In nucleotides, the CDR3 is TGTGCCAGCAGTGAAGCGCTCGGACTAGCAGGGGAGCTGTTTTTT.

This chain connects TRBV6-6 to TRBJ1-3; TRBD1 is a possible D gene (5 bases). Germline V CDR1 and CDR2: MNHNY, SVGAGI (reference sequence). There are 16 residues in the CDR3. With 0 bases removed from V and 5 bases from J, the gap between germline ends came to 14 bases. The CDR3 loop is CASSYSTAGFRNTIYF. As DNA, the CDR3 is TGTGCCAGCAGTTACTCGACAGCCGGGTTTCGAAACACCATATATTTT.

This chain links TRBV5-6 with TRBJ1-5; D not resolved. Per the germline V gene, CDR1 is SGHDT and CDR2 is YYEEEE. Trimming took off 1 base at V and 7 bases at J, with 12 bases between the two ends. This CDR3 contains 14 residues. CDR3 DNA: TGTGCCAGCAGCTTGTTCCTACTTGGGCAGCCCCAGCATTTT. It encodes CASSLFLLGQPQHF.

This clone was counted only a few times. This chain joins TRBV20-1 and TRBJ2-5; D perhaps matches TRBD1 (6 bases). Germline CDR1 DFQATT, CDR2 SNEGSKA (reference sequence). The CDR3 consists of 11 residues. The ends were cut back, 4 bases at V and 7 bases at J, with 10 bases in the middle. The CDR3 here is CSANGQPTQYF. The CDR3 nucleotides are TGCAGTGCTAACGGACAGCCGACCCAGTACTTC.

This clone has a single count. This chain joins TRBV11-2 and TRBJ2-5; 11 nucleotides agree with TRBD1. Trimming cost V 1 base and J 5 bases; bases outside gene matches: 3. The CDR3 loop spans 15 amino acids. CDR1 and CDR2 (germline): SGHAT, FQNNGV. CDR3 sequence (DNA): TGTGCCAGCAGCTTAGGGACAGGGGGCGAGGAGACCCAGTACTTC. Residues: CASSLGTGGEETQYF.

The chain employs TRBV19 and TRBJ1-1; perhaps TRBD1 as D (5 bases). Germline CDR1 LNHDA, CDR2 SQIVND (reference sequence). This CDR3 spans 15 amino acids. Trimming cost V 5 bases and J 1 base, with 14 bases left between them. CDR3 coding DNA: TGTGCCAGTAGTTTGGGACGGTACGCGAACACTGAAGCTTTCTTT. Protein product: CASSLGRYANTEAFF.

The rearrangement uses TRBV28 and TRBJ2-5; D is unclear. Gene TRBJ2-7 matches the end of the DNA better, so the J call may be wrong. The length of the CDR3 is 15 residues. The germline gives CDR1 MDHEN, CDR2 SYDVKM. The CDR3 sequence: CASSWTGASAYEQYF. In DNA form, the CDR3 reads TGTGCCAGCAGTTGGACCGGCGCCTCGGCCTACGAGCAGTACTTC.

The V and J genes are TRBV13 and TRBJ1-4; D might be TRBD1 (5 bases). Trimming pared 5 bases from V and 3 bases from J, leaving 7 bases between. In germline, CDR1 is PRHDT, CDR2 FYEKMQ (reference sequence). CDR3 length equals 13 residues. The CDR3: CASSRGANEKLFF. CDR3 DNA sequence: TGTGCCAGCAGCCGGGGGGCTAATGAAAAACTGTTTTTT.

The V and J genes are TRBV2 and TRBJ1-1; D is uncertain. Trimming removed 0 bases from V and 0 bases from J, with 5 bases in between. The CDR3 sequence is 14 residues long. CDR1 is SNHLY and CDR2 is FYNNEI in the germline V gene. In DNA, the CDR3 is TGTGCCAGCAGTGAAGCGCTGTTGAACACTGAAGCTTTCTTT. It specifies CASSEALLNTEAFF.

Note on this clone: Compared with germline, one end of the junction differs, possibly owing to a read error. The same CDR3 is also encoded by other DNA sequences in this sample. The chain links TRBV5-1 to TRBJ1-2, with 9 bases lining up with TRBD1. Germline lookup yields CDR1 SGHRS and CDR2 YFSETQ. This CDR3 is built from 16 residues. CDR3: CASSLRGDRDSYGYTF. CDR3 nucleotide sequence: TGCGCCAGCAGCTTGCGGGGGGACAGGGACAGCTATGGCTACACCTTT.

This clone came up once. The J gene is TRBJ2-5, the V gene TRBV15; tentative D call: TRBD1 (6 bases). With the DNA end fitting TRBJ2-7 better, the J assignment may be wrong. The CDR3 is made up of 14 amino acids. Per germline, CDR1 LNHNV and CDR2 YYDKDF (reference sequence). CDR3 region: CATSPRQVTYEQYF. CDR3 bases: TGTGCCACCAGCCCGCGACAGGTTACCTACGAGCAGTACTTC.

V is TRBV30 and J is TRBJ1-5; a weak D match, TRBD1 (5 bases). The CDR3 runs to 16 residues. Trimming shortened V by 6 bases and J by 1 base, and 19 bases separated the two germline ends. CDR1 GTSNPN and CDR2 SVGIG come from the germline V gene (reference sequence). This chain's CDR3 is CACNLGGGSSNQPQHF. CDR3 in DNA: TGTGCCTGCAACCTTGGTGGGGGGTCCAGCAATCAGCCCCAGCATTTT.

This chain's CDR3 is CASSQPGQNYGYTF. DNA of the CDR3: TGTGCCAGCTCTCAACCGGGACAGAACTATGGCTACACCTTC. The chain couples TRBV6-6 to TRBJ1-2; 7 nucleotides line up with TRBD1. Germline V gives CDR1 MNHNY, CDR2 SVGAGI (reference sequence). With 8 bases clipped from V and 2 bases from J, the junction kept 8 bases outside the gene matches. CDR3 length: 14 amino acids.

The V gene is TRBV7-9, the J gene TRBJ2-7, with TRBD1 matching 9 bases. CDR1 and CDR2 (germline): SEHNR, FQNEAQ (reference sequence). V lost 1 base, J lost 3 bases, and 7 bases stayed unmatched. The CDR3 extends over 16 amino acids. The CDR3 DNA sequence: TGTGCCAGCAGCTTAGGACTGGGACAGGGAAACTACGAGCAGTACTTC. Its translation is CASSLGLGQGNYEQYF.

The CDR3 nucleotides read TGTGCCAGTAGGATAAACTACAGGGGTTCTAACACCGGGGAGCTGTTTTTT. The encoded protein is CASRINYRGSNTGELFF. This chain connects TRBV19 to TRBJ2-2, with 7 bases matching TRBD1. This CDR3 contains 17 residues. CDR1 is LNHDA, CDR2 SQIVND, per germline (reference sequence). Trimming cost V 6 bases and J 2 bases; bases outside gene matches: 12.

This sequence joins TRBV2 and TRBJ2-2, with D possibly being TRBD1 (6 bases). The CDR3 consists of 14 residues. V was trimmed by 8 bases and J by 7 bases, leaving 17 bases between them. Germline loops: CDR1 SNHLY, CDR2 FYNNEI. The CDR3 region has the DNA TGTGCCAGCCGCGGCTGGCAGGGGCACGGGGAGCTGTTTTTT. It encodes CASRGWQGHGELFF. The entire variable domain, with the rest obtained from reference TRBV2 and TRBJ2-2, is as follows: EPEVTQTPSHQVTQMGQEVILRCVPISNHLYFYWYRQILGQKVEFLVSFYNNEISEKSEIFDDQFSVERPDGSNFTLKIRSTKLEDSAMYFCASRGWQGHGELFFGEGSRLTVL.

The rearrangement joins TRBV7-2 to TRBJ1-5, with a tentative D call TRBD1 (6 bases). Looked up from germline, CDR1 is SGHTA and CDR2 is FQGNSA. The V gene lost 4 bases and the J gene lost 0 bases, with 13 bases spanning the gap. CDR3 length: 16 amino acids. The CDR3 spells CASSSSTGNSNQPQHF. As DNA, the CDR3 is TGTGCCAGCAGCTCTTCGACAGGCAATAGCAATCAGCCCCAGCATTTT.

V and J are TRBV7-2 and TRBJ2-5; 9 nucleotides match TRBD1. Germline CDR1 reads SGHTA; CDR2 reads FQGNSA. CDR3 length: 15 residues. V gave up 5 bases and J gave up 2 bases; unmatched junction bases: 6. The CDR3 protein is CASSLRDRDQETQYF. The CDR3, as DNA: TGTGCCAGCAGCCTCCGGGACAGGGATCAAGAGACCCAGTACTTC.